These 26 T cell receptor beta chains were all obtained from the same sample, sequenced in a study of identical twins (dated by TCRdb to the mid-2010s). The library was produced with 5' RACE. The sequencing machine was an Illumina HiSeq 2000. TCRdb passed the public sequencing reads through fastp at Q25 and MiXCR, retaining productive beta sequences. For every CDR3 protein sequence, its rows merge into one entry that carries the most common genes and DNA. The sample table shows fewer than 500,000 distinct CDR3 sequences, and about 24% are seen once. Of the sample, 2.9% falls within the top ten clones. These same data were also listed under a study on T cells expressing NK-cell markers.

The sequenced material came from CD4+ T cells sorted from blood. These receptors were taken from a woman between 18 and 30 years old in good health.

In regard to this clonotype: At one boundary the junction diverges from the germline segment, which might be a read error. The V and J genes are TRBV20-1 and TRBJ1-1; D gene unclear. CDR1 DFQATT and CDR2 SNEGSKA come from the germline V gene (reference sequence). The CDR3 extends over 13 amino acids. The CDR3 sequence is CSAREAMNTEAFF. The CDR3 DNA sequence: TGCAGTGCCAGAGAGGCCATGAACACTGAAGCTTTCTTT.

This clonotype was observed a few times. CDR3 in DNA: TGTGCCATCAGTGACCAACGAGATACGCAGTATTTT. It translates to CAISDQRDTQYF. The chain employs TRBV10-3 and TRBJ2-3; D is undetermined. The CDR3 length is 12 residues. The V gene lost 3 bases and the J gene lost 5 bases, with 6 bases spanning the gap. Per the germline V gene, CDR1 is ENHRY and CDR2 is SYGVKD.

There are a few counts of this clonotype. This chain links TRBV20-1 with TRBJ2-7; D remains unclear. CDR3 length: 12 residues. V lost 8 bases and J lost 2, with 13 bases in between. The germline CDR1 and CDR2 sequences are DFQATT and SNEGSKA (reference sequence). The chain's CDR3 is CSPSRGAYEQYF. Here the CDR3 DNA reads TGCAGTCCTTCTAGAGGAGCCTACGAGCAGTACTTC.

This clonotype was observed a handful of times. V and J are TRBV18 and TRBJ2-4, with D unclear. The CDR3 totals 11 residues. Trimming cost V 10 bases and J 7 bases, with 11 bases left between them. CDR1 is KGHSH, CDR2 LQKENI, per germline. The CDR3 DNA sequence: TGTGCCACCGTAAAGGACAACATTCAGTACTTC. Protein product: CATVKDNIQYF.

This clonotype was counted ten times or more. The genes are TRBV5-1 and TRBJ2-3; TRBD2 matches at 8 bases. The CDR3 sequence is 16 residues long. Losses at the gene ends were 3 bases for V and 0 bases for J; bases not matched to a gene: 6. CDR1 and CDR2 (germline): SGHRS, YFSETQ. This chain's CDR3 is CASSSSERGSTDTQYF. CDR3 DNA: TGCGCCAGCAGCTCTTCTGAGCGGGGGAGCACAGATACGCAGTATTTT.

In DNA, the CDR3 is TGCAGTGCCACCTCGGAGAGGGCGAACACTGAAGCTTTCTTT. Amino acids: CSATSERANTEAFF. The rearrangement links TRBV20-1 to TRBJ1-1, with D uncertain. The CDR3 has 14 residues. Trimming removed 6 bases from V and 1 base from J, with 15 bases in between. Germline V gives CDR1 DFQATT, CDR2 SNEGSKA (reference sequence).

The sample holds a few counts of this clonotype. The genes are TRBV27 and TRBJ2-7; D unresolved. CDR3 length equals 14 residues. Germline V lookup: CDR1 MNHEY, CDR2 SMNVEV (reference sequence). V was shortened by 0 bases and J by 5 bases, with 11 bases between the two germline ends. DNA of the CDR3: TGTGCCAGCAGTTTATCCCCAGGTCCCAACGAGCAGTACTTC. This sequence encodes CASSLSPGPNEQYF.

V is TRBV7-3 and J is TRBJ2-3, with 14 bases lining up with TRBD2. Germline V gene data show CDR1 as SGHTA and CDR2 as FQGTGA. Losses at the gene ends were 4 bases for V and 4 bases for J; bases not matched to a gene: 1. CDR3 length equals 15 residues. The CDR3 DNA is TGTGCCAGCAGCTCGACTAGCGGGGGGGCAGATACGCAGTATTTT. Translating gives CASSSTSGGADTQYF. The full variable domain, with the rest looked up from reference TRBV7-3 and TRBJ2-3, is GAGVSQTPSNKVTEKGKYVELRCDPISGHTALYWYRQSLGQGPEFLIYFQGTGAADDSGLPNDRFFAVRPEGSVSTLKIQRTERGDSAVYLCASSSTSGGADTQYFGPGTRLTVL.

The V gene is TRBV10-2, the J gene TRBJ2-3, with unresolved D. From germline, CDR1 is WSHSY and CDR2 SAAADI. The V end was cut by 3 bases, the J end by 4 bases, with 17 bases between. The CDR3 is 16 residues long. Here the CDR3 reads CASSDPLHRRADTQYF. The CDR3 DNA sequence: TGCGCCAGCAGTGACCCACTCCATCGAAGGGCAGATACGCAGTATTTT.

In this sample, this clonotype turned up a few times. This chain links TRBV20-1 with TRBJ2-7; D perhaps matches TRBD1 (5 bases). Trimming took 2 bases from V and 3 from J, leaving 14 bases between them. The CDR3 extends over 14 amino acids. Looked up from germline, CDR1 is DFQATT and CDR2 is SNEGSKA (reference sequence). The CDR3 region has the DNA TGCAGTGCTAGATCAGGGCTTCCCCACTACGAGCAGTACTTC. The encoded protein is CSARSGLPHYEQYF.

This clonotype was seen a handful of times. The chain recombines TRBV5-1 with TRBJ1-2, with 9 nucleotides matching TRBD1. This CDR3 is 14 amino acids long. After removal of 3 bases from V and 6 bases from J, the junction contained 6 bases not matched to a gene. Germline assignment: CDR1 SGHRS and CDR2 YFSETQ. CDR3 residues: CASSWMGQGDGYTF. CDR3 nucleotides: TGCGCCAGCAGCTGGATGGGACAGGGAGATGGCTACACCTTC.

This clonotype has just a few counts. The V call is TRBV3-1, the J call TRBJ2-7; D gene uncertain. V lost 2 bases, J lost 5 bases, and 10 bases lay in between. The length of the CDR3 is 13 residues. Germline CDR1 and CDR2: LGHDT and YNNKEL (reference sequence). CDR3 loop: CASSQLNGHEQYF. The CDR3 nucleotides are TGTGCCAGCAGCCAACTCAACGGCCACGAGCAGTACTTC.

The V gene is TRBV9, the J gene TRBJ2-1, with TRBD2 as a possible D gene (5 bases). Trimming pared 1 base from V and 1 base from J, leaving 9 bases between. The CDR3 extends over 15 amino acids. Germline CDR1 reads SGDLS; CDR2 reads YYNGEE. CDR3 residues: CASSVLAVSYNEQFF. Here the CDR3 DNA reads TGTGCCAGCAGCGTACTAGCTGTTTCCTACAATGAGCAGTTCTTC.

In DNA, the CDR3 is TGTGCCAGCAGCATCCTGAAAGATACGCAGTATTTT. Protein sequence: CASSILKDTQYF. The gene calls are TRBV9 and TRBJ2-3, with no clear D. Germline CDR1 reads SGDLS; CDR2 reads YYNGEE. V dropped 4 bases and J dropped 5 bases, with 8 bases sitting between them. The CDR3 is 12 residues long.

The chain links TRBV7-9 to TRBJ1-4, with D perhaps matching TRBD1 (5 bases). The CDR3 totals 15 residues. V dropped 5 bases and J dropped 6 bases, with 16 bases sitting between them. Germline values: CDR1 SEHNR, CDR2 FQNEAQ (reference sequence). CDR3 coding DNA: TGTGCCAGCAGCCCGGAAGGGGCTGTAGATGAAAAACTGTTTTTT. Translated, it gives CASSPEGAVDEKLFF.

This clonotype was observed a few times. The V and J genes are TRBV20-1 and TRBJ2-2; D is perhaps TRBD2 (6 bases). V dropped 4 bases and J dropped 5 bases, with 11 bases sitting between them. Germline V gene data show CDR1 as DFQATT and CDR2 as SNEGSKA (reference sequence). The length of the CDR3 is 13 residues. CDR3 protein: CSANKRVTGELFF. The CDR3 DNA reads as TGCAGTGCTAATAAGCGGGTAACCGGGGAGCTGTTTTTT.

This clonotype was observed a few times. The rearrangement joins TRBV15 to TRBJ1-2; D ambiguous. This CDR3 is built from 13 residues. Germline-derived CDR1 and CDR2 are LNHNV and YYDKDF (reference sequence). V gave up 0 bases and J gave up 8 bases, with 10 bases separating them. In DNA form, the CDR3 reads TGTGCCACCAGCAGAGACGGCTCGGGAGGCTACACCTTC. It specifies CATSRDGSGGYTF.

The chain is built from TRBV7-2 and TRBJ1-5; weak D call: TRBD1 (5 bases). The length of the CDR3 is 16 residues. Germline loops: CDR1 SGHTA, CDR2 FQGNSA. The V end was cut by 2 bases, the J end by 4 bases, with 15 bases between. The CDR3 DNA follows: TGTGCCAGCAGCTTATTCGTTGGGGCGTATAATCAGCCCCAGCATTTT. Its protein is CASSLFVGAYNQPQHF.

The chain recombines TRBV20-1 with TRBJ1-4; TRBD1 agrees at 8 bases. Losses at the gene ends were 1 base for V and 10 bases for J; bases not matched to a gene: 8. Germline values: CDR1 DFQATT, CDR2 SNEGSKA (reference sequence). This CDR3 is built from 14 residues. The CDR3 DNA reads TGCAGTGCTAGAGTGGACAGGGCGGACGGAAAACTGTTTTTT. It yields the protein CSARVDRADGKLFF.

This clonotype has only a few counts. The V call is TRBV24-1, the J call TRBJ2-1, with D perhaps matching TRBD2 (6 bases). CDR1 and CDR2 from the germline V gene are KGHDR and SFDVKD. V gave up 3 bases and J gave up 9 bases, with 11 bases separating them. There are 13 residues in the CDR3. DNA of the CDR3: TGTGCCACCAGTGATCCGGGGGTCGGTGAGCAGTTCTTC. It codes for CATSDPGVGEQFF.

The chain carries TRBV7-9 and TRBJ1-2; maybe TRBD1 (6 bases). Germline assignment: CDR1 SEHNR and CDR2 FQNEAQ (reference sequence). This CDR3 contains 13 residues. V was clipped by 3 bases and J by 6 bases, with 11 bases between them. CDR3 loop: CASSFSGGDGYTF. Here the CDR3 DNA reads TGTGCCAGCAGCTTTTCCGGGGGCGATGGCTACACCTTC.

This clonotype was counted between two and nine times. The J gene is TRBJ2-5, the V gene TRBV9; TRBD2 aligns across 7 bases. V was pared by 3 bases and J by 3 bases, with 2 bases of the junction left unmatched. The germline V gene has CDR1 SGDLS and CDR2 YYNGEE. The CDR3 length is 13 residues. This CDR3 reads CASSEGREETQYF. The CDR3 nucleotides are TGTGCCAGCAGCGAGGGGAGGGAAGAGACCCAGTACTTC. Using reference TRBV9 and TRBJ2-5 for the parts outside the CDR3, the full variable domain is DSGVTQTPKHLITATGQRVTLRCSPRSGDLSVYWYQQSLDQGLQFLIQYYNGEERAKGNILERFSAQQFPDLHSELNLSSLELGDSALYFCASSEGREETQYFGPGTRLLVL.

This chain uses TRBV5-1 with TRBJ1-6; D remains ambiguous. V lost 0 bases and J lost 7, with 11 bases in between. Looked up from germline, CDR1 is SGHRS and CDR2 is YFSETQ. This CDR3 is built from 15 residues. CDR3 in DNA: TGCGCCAGCAGCTTGGAGGTCCAGCCGAATTCACCCCTCCACTTT. Translated: CASSLEVQPNSPLHF.

This chain uses TRBV20-1 with TRBJ2-7; the D gene is possibly TRBD1 (7 bases). Germline V gene data show CDR1 as DFQATT and CDR2 as SNEGSKA (reference sequence). This CDR3 region has 14 residues. The ends were cut back, 0 bases at V and 5 bases at J, with 14 bases in the middle. DNA of the CDR3: TGCAGTGCTAGAGACAGCAGGGGGGCCGACGAGCAGTACTTC. Its protein product is CSARDSRGADEQYF.

In its sample, this clonotype was seen a few times. Compared with germline, one end of the junction differs, possibly owing to a read error. The rearrangement joins TRBV6-5 to TRBJ2-7; a weak D match, TRBD2 (6 bases). This CDR3 has 12 residues. Germline-derived CDR1 and CDR2 are MNHEY and SVGAGI. CDR3 DNA: TGTGCCAGCAGAGGGGACTCCCACGAGCAGTACTTC. This translates into CASRGDSHEQYF.

This clonotype has a handful of counts. The chain uses TRBV12-3 or TRBV12-4 and TRBJ1-6, with D possibly TRBD1 on 5 matching bases. Trimming took off 5 bases at V and 10 bases at J, with 9 bases between the two ends. The CDR3 extends over 12 amino acids. For the CDR3, the DNA is TGTGCCAGCAGTCGGAGGGGCTCACCCCTCCACTTT. Translated: CASSRRGSPLHF.